The rows below give T cell receptor beta chains drawn from one sample of a study of blood T cells in healthy people across ages. A single record per CDR3 protein comes from TCRdb applying MiXCR to the 5' RACE reads. This table holds 1.8 million or so distinct CDR3 sequences, 30% to 40% found once. Sequencing used blood. The receptors were gathered from a human donor in good health. The CDR3 runs from the conserved cysteine through the conserved F or W. D genes are given only for firm matches. Part of the rows lack a size; the others show once, few, many or a class for expanded clones.

cdr3_aa	cdr3_nt	clone_size	v_call	j_call	d_call	cdr3_length
CASSLAGQSETQYF	TGCGCCAGCAGCTTAGCCGGACAGTCAGAGACCCAGTACTTC	-	TRBV5-1	TRBJ2-5	-	14
CASSLVFSAYYNEQFF	TGTGCCAGCAGCTTAGTTTTCTCAGCGTACTACAATGAGCAGTTCTTC	many	TRBV11-2	TRBJ2-1	-	16
CAITTPGAYEQYF	TGTGCCATCACGACACCGGGGGCCTACGAGCAGTACTTC	few	TRBV10-3	TRBJ2-7	-	13
CASSLTLGQGSYRTQYF	TGTGCCAGCAGTCTCACGTTGGGACAGGGATCGTACCGTACGCAGTATTTT	-	TRBV28	TRBJ2-3	TRBD1	17
CASGSRIQETQYF	TGTGCCAGCGGCAGTCGGATCCAAGAGACCCAGTACTTC	-	TRBV7-2	TRBJ2-5	-	13
CASSLGVARGLYNEQFF	TGCGCCAGCAGCTTGGGCGTCGCCAGAGGATTGTACAATGAGCAGTTCTTC	once	TRBV5-1	TRBJ2-1	-	17
CASSFGLLLAGDNEQFF	TGTGCCAGCAGCTTCGGGCTCTTACTAGCGGGGGACAATGAGCAGTTCTTC	-	TRBV7-9	TRBJ2-1	TRBD2	17
CASSQQGRNTEAFF	TGTGCCAGCAGTCAACAGGGCAGGAACACTGAAGCTTTCTTT	-	TRBV27	TRBJ1-1	-	14
CASSLGIITELDTQYF	TGTGCCAGCAGCTTAGGGATTATTACCGAGTTGGATACGCAGTATTTT	-	TRBV7-2	TRBJ2-3	-	16
CASSPGAGEAFF	TGTGCCAGCAGCCCCGGCGCAGGGGAAGCTTTCTTT	few	TRBV7-3	TRBJ1-1	-	12
CASSLWGKNTEAFF	TGTGCCAGCAGCCTCTGGGGGAAAAACACTGAAGCTTTCTTT	few	TRBV7-2	TRBJ1-1	-	14
CASSPRLAGAFEQYF	TGTGCCAGCAGCCCCCGACTAGCGGGGGCGTTTGAGCAGTACTTC	-	TRBV3-1	TRBJ2-5	TRBD2	15
CATSRNFISSGRYEQYF	TGTGCCACCAGCAGAAACTTCATTTCAAGCGGGCGCTACGAGCAGTACTTC	-	TRBV15	TRBJ2-7	-	17
CASRPDGDYTDTQYF	TGTGCCAGCAGACCGGACGGAGACTACACAGATACGCAGTATTTT	few	TRBV12-3/TRBV12-4	TRBJ2-3	-	15
CASSRDTNYGQYF	TGTGCCAGCAGCCGGGACACCAACTACGGGCAGTACTTC	few	TRBV7-8	TRBJ2-7	-	13
CASSQDRAVNIRYF	TGCGCCAGCAGCCAAGACAGGGCAGTAAACATTCGGTACTTC	-	TRBV4-3	TRBJ2-4	-	14
CASSVGGGRRNEQFF	TGTGCCAGCAGCGTAGGAGGGGGTCGTCGCAATGAGCAGTTCTTC	-	TRBV9	TRBJ2-1	-	15
CASSLVPSVNEQFF	TGTGCCAGCAGCTTAGTTCCTAGCGTGAATGAGCAGTTCTTC	-	TRBV7-9	TRBJ2-1	-	14
CASSQDGLALNTGELFF	TGCGCCAGCAGCCAAGATGGCCTAGCGTTGAACACCGGGGAGCTGTTTTTT	-	TRBV4-3	TRBJ2-2	-	17
CSVEEGGAEAFF	TGCAGCGTTGAAGAGGGAGGGGCTGAAGCTTTCTTT	-	TRBV29-1	TRBJ1-1	-	12
CASSQDGQGRRAFF	TGTGCCAGCAGCCAAGATGGACAGGGAAGGAGAGCTTTCTTT	-	TRBV3-1	TRBJ1-1	TRBD1	14
CASSSQGYYGHTF	TGTGCCAGCAGCTCACAGGGATACTATGGCCACACCTTC	-	TRBV7-6	TRBJ1-2	-	13
CASSFLQRHNIQYF	TGCGCCAGCAGCTTCCTCCAGAGACATAACATTCAGTACTTC	-	TRBV5-1	TRBJ2-4	-	14
CASSLDVTQETQYF	TGCGCCAGCAGCTTGGACGTAACCCAAGAGACCCAGTACTTC	-	TRBV5-1	TRBJ2-5	-	14
CSVVRLDTEAFF	TGCAGCGTTGTTCGACTGGACACTGAAGCTTTCTTT	few	TRBV29-1	TRBJ1-1	-	12
CASGGRSDTQYF	TGTGCCAGCGGGGGGAGGTCAGATACGCAGTATTTT	-	TRBV7-3	TRBJ2-3	-	12
CAIRAGLGGNEQFF	TGTGCCATCAGAGCGGGACTTGGCGGGAATGAGCAGTTCTTC	few	TRBV10-3	TRBJ2-1	TRBD2	14
CASSLIVSGGAYEQFF	TGTGCCAGCAGCTTAATAGTTAGCGGGGGGGCCTATGAGCAGTTCTTC	-	TRBV7-2	TRBJ2-1	TRBD2	16
CASSQARDSNQPQHF	TGCGCCAGCAGCCAAGCCCGGGATTCCAATCAGCCCCAGCATTTT	few	TRBV4-1	TRBJ1-5	-	15
CASSYPRQGLTDTQYF	TGTGCCAGCAGTTATCCCCGGCAGGGCCTCACAGATACGCAGTATTTT	few	TRBV6-6	TRBJ2-3	-	16
CASSDYGGTGGANEKLFF	TGCGCCAGCAGCGACTACGGTGGGACAGGGGGGGCTAATGAAAAACTGTTTTTT	-	TRBV5-1	TRBJ1-4	TRBD1	18
CASSFRHQETQYF	TGTGCCAGCAGCTTTAGGCACCAAGAGACCCAGTACTTC	many	TRBV5-6	TRBJ2-5	-	13
CASSSQGLAGVETQYF	TGTGCCAGCAGTTCGCAGGGACTAGCGGGGGTGGAGACCCAGTACTTC	few	TRBV6-2/TRBV6-3	TRBJ2-5	TRBD2	16
CASSLNTRGRDTQYF	TGTGCCAGCAGCTTAAACACCCGTGGTCGGGATACGCAGTATTTT	-	TRBV7-2	TRBJ2-3	-	15
CASNGGGEDYGYTF	TGTGCCAGCAATGGGGGGGGAGAGGACTATGGCTACACCTTC	-	TRBV7-2	TRBJ1-2	-	14
CAISESNRGLGYGYTF	TGTGCCATCAGTGAGTCGAATCGGGGTCTTGGCTATGGCTACACCTTC	-	TRBV10-3	TRBJ1-2	-	16
CASSPNIQGARDYGYTF	TGTGCCAGCAGCCCCAATATCCAGGGGGCGCGGGACTATGGCTACACCTTC	few	TRBV7-6	TRBJ1-2	TRBD1	17
CASIRGQGHNEQFF	TGTGCCAGCATAAGGGGACAGGGGCACAATGAGCAGTTCTTC	few	TRBV28	TRBJ2-1	TRBD1	14
CASSSQGILNSPLHF	TGTGCCAGCAGTTCCCAGGGAATATTGAATTCACCCCTCCACTTT	few	TRBV12-3/TRBV12-4	TRBJ1-6	-	15
CASSFRLAGRSFRETQYF	TGTGCCAGCAGTTTCCGACTAGCGGGAAGATCCTTTCGAGAGACCCAGTACTTC	-	TRBV6-5	TRBJ2-5	TRBD2	18
CASSLLQVGNQPQHF	TGTGCCAGCAGCTTATTACAGGTGGGCAATCAGCCCCAGCATTTT	few	TRBV7-7	TRBJ1-5	-	15
CAISSGYEQFF	TGTGCCATCAGTTCTGGGTATGAGCAGTTCTTC	-	TRBV10-3	TRBJ2-1	-	11
CASSVERTADTEAFF	TGTGCCAGCAGCGTAGAGCGGACGGCAGACACTGAAGCTTTCTTT	-	TRBV9	TRBJ1-1	-	15
CSVGGTGGAEKLFF	TGCAGCGTTGGGGGGACAGGGGGCGCTGAAAAACTGTTTTTT	-	TRBV29-1	TRBJ1-4	TRBD1	14